This is a list of T cell receptor beta chains from one sample in a study of blood T cell repertoires in COVID-19. The repertoire was sequenced with immunoSEQ multiplex PCR; TCRdb's copy has only in-frame clones and lacks some. Of just over 250,000 clones listed, around 84% are singletons. What was sequenced was PBMCs or T cells enriched from blood (not recorded which). The receptors come from a young man with acute COVID-19. Both conserved end residues are part of each CDR3. Each record gives: V gene, J gene, D gene, clone size, CDR3 protein, CDR3 DNA. D genes are given only for firm matches. The size field is filled for only some rows; it gives once, few, many or a size class.

v_call: TRBV2; j_call: TRBJ1-1; d_call: .; clone_size: .; cdr3_aa: CASSAWGLEAFF; cdr3_nt: TGTGCCAGCAGTGCGTGGGGCCTTGAAGCTTTCTTT
v_call: TRBV6-5; j_call: TRBJ1-5; d_call: TRBD1; clone_size: .; cdr3_aa: CASSTDRDRNQPQHF; cdr3_nt: TGTGCCAGCAGCACAGACAGGGACCGCAATCAGCCCCAGCATTTT
v_call: TRBV6-5; j_call: TRBJ2-1; d_call: .; clone_size: .; cdr3_aa: CASMVGTSQFF; cdr3_nt: TGTGCCAGCATGGTGGGCACTTCACAGTTCTTC
v_call: TRBV10-1; j_call: TRBJ2-1; d_call: TRBD2; clone_size: .; cdr3_aa: CASSGTSGGLGNEQFF; cdr3_nt: TGCGCCAGCAGTGGTACTAGCGGGGGGCTCGGGAATGAGCAGTTCTTC
v_call: TRBV2; j_call: TRBJ1-2; d_call: TRBD1; clone_size: once; cdr3_aa: CANFRTGRYGYTF; cdr3_nt: TGTGCCAACTTTAGGACAGGGCGCTATGGCTACACCTTC
v_call: TRBV25-1; j_call: TRBJ2-5; d_call: TRBD1; clone_size: .; cdr3_aa: CASSEFGTAPETQYF; cdr3_nt: TGTGCCAGCAGTGAATTTGGGACAGCTCCCGAGACCCAGTACTTC
v_call: TRBV9; j_call: TRBJ2-1; d_call: .; clone_size: .; cdr3_aa: CASSVEGVSYNEQFF; cdr3_nt: TGTGCCAGCAGCGTAGAGGGGGTCTCCTACAATGAGCAGTTCTTC
v_call: TRBV2; j_call: TRBJ1-5; d_call: .; clone_size: .; cdr3_aa: CASSEMSGNQPQHF; cdr3_nt: TGTGCCAGCAGTGAAATGTCGGGCAATCAGCCCCAGCATTTT
v_call: TRBV9; j_call: TRBJ2-1; d_call: TRBD2; clone_size: .; cdr3_aa: CASSVVPGGKVEQFF; cdr3_nt: TGTGCCAGCAGCGTAGTTCCGGGAGGGAAAGTTGAGCAGTTCTTC
v_call: TRBV19; j_call: TRBJ1-5; d_call: .; clone_size: .; cdr3_aa: CASSLGSEVGQPQHF; cdr3_nt: TGTGCCAGTAGCCTTGGGTCCGAGGTAGGACAGCCCCAGCATTTT
v_call: TRBV11-2; j_call: TRBJ1-3; d_call: .; clone_size: .; cdr3_aa: CASSLSVDTIYF; cdr3_nt: TGTGCCAGCAGCTTATCGGTCGACACCATATATTTT
v_call: TRBV6-5; j_call: TRBJ1-5; d_call: TRBD1; clone_size: .; cdr3_aa: CASSRTGPGLPHF; cdr3_nt: TGTGCCAGCAGCCGGACAGGCCCAGGCTTACCGCATTTT